The clone carrying this T cell receptor (beta chain) was detected only a few times. Trimming removed 8 bases at V and 5 bases at J, with 13 bases between. Germline assignment: CDR1 MNHEY and CDR2 SVGAGI. This CDR3 is 13 amino acids long. This sample was taken from a study of blood T cell repertoires in COVID-19. About the study: In each case, the material was cDNA or gDNA derived from T cells, B-cell-depleted T cells, or PBMCs.

Cohort assignment relied on participant-reported clinical history. Profiling relied on immunoSEQ multiplex PCR, and the TCRdb table lists in-frame clones only, not all of them. The sample consists of approximately 150,000 clones, around four fifths of them appearing once. The receptor was isolated from a woman aged 40 to 50 who had recovered from COVID-19. V gene TRBV6-5 combines with J gene TRBJ1-5, with D possibly matching TRBD1 (6 bases). Sequencing used PBMCs or T cells enriched from blood (not recorded which). The CDR3 DNA reads TGTGCCAGCGGCACAGGGTGGGATCAGCCCCAGCATTTT. Its translation: CASGTGWDQPQHF.